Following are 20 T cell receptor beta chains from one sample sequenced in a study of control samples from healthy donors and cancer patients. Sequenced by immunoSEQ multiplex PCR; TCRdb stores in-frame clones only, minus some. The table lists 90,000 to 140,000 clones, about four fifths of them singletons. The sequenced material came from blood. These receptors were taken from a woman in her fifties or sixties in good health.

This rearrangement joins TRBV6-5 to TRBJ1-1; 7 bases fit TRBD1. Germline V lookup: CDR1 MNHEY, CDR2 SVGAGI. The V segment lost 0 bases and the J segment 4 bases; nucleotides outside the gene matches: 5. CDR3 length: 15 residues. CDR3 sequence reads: CASSYSQGSVTEAFF. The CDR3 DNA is TGTGCCAGCAGTTACTCACAGGGGTCGGTCACTGAAGCTTTCTTT.

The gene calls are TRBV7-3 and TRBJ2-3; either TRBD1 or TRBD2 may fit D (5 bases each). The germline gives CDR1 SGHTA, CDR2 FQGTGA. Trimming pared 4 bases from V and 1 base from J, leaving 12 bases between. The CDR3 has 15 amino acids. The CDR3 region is CASSSLVGGTDTQYF. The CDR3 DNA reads TGTGCCAGCAGCTCTCTTGTGGGGGGCACAGATACGCAGTATTTT.

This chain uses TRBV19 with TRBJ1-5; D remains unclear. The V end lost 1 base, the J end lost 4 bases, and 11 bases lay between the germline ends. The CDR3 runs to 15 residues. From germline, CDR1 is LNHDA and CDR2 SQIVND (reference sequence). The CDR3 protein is CASSIGLRQNQPQHF. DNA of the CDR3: TGTGCCAGTAGTATAGGTCTTCGCCAAAATCAGCCCCAGCATTTT.

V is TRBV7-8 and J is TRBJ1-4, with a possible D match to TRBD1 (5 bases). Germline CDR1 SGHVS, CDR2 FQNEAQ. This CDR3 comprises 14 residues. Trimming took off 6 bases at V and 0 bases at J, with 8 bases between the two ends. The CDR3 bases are TGTGCCAGCAGGGCACAGGCAACTAATGAAAAACTGTTTTTT. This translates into CASRAQATNEKLFF. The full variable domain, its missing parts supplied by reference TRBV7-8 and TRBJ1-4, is GAGVSQSPRYKVAKRGQDVALRCDPISGHVSLFWYQQALGQGPEFLTYFQNEAQLDKSGLPSDRFFAERPEGSVSTLKIQRTQQEDSAVYLCASRAQATNEKLFFGSGTQLSVL.

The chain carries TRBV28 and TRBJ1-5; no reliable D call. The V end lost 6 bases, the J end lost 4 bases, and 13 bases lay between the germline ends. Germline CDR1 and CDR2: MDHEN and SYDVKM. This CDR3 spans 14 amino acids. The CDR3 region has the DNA TGTGCCAGCAGCACGGAGGCGGGAAATCAGCCCCAGCATTTT. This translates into CASSTEAGNQPQHF.

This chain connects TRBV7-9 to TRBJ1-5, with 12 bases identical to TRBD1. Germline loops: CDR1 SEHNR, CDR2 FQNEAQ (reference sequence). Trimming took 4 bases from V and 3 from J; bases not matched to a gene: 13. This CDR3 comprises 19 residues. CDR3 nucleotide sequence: TGTGCCAGCAGCTCATACGGGACAGGGGGCCTGAGGGCCAATCAGCCCCAGCATTTT. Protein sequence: CASSSYGTGGLRANQPQHF.

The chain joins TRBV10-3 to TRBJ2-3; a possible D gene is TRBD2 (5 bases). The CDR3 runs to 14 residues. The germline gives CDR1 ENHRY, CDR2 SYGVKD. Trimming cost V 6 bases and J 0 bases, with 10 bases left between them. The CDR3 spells CAISLGVSTDTQYF. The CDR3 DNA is TGTGCCATCAGCCTCGGGGTTAGCACAGATACGCAGTATTTT.

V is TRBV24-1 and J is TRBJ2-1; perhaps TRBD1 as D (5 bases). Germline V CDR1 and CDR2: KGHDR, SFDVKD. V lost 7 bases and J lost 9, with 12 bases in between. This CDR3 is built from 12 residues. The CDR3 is CATRGPSPEQFF. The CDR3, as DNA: TGTGCCACCAGGGGGCCGAGCCCTGAGCAGTTCTTC.

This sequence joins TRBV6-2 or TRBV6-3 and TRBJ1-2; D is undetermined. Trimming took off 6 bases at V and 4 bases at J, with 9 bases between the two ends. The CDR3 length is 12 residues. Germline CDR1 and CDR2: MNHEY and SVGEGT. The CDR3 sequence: CASSDGPYGYTF. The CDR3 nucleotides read TGTGCCAGCAGCGACGGCCCCTATGGCTACACCTTC.

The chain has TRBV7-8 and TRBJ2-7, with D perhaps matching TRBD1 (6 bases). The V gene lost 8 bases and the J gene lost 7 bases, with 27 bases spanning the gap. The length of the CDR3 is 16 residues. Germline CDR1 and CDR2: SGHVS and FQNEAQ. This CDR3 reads CASGAGGPRLQREQYF. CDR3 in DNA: TGTGCCAGCGGAGCTGGGGGCCCCCGGTTGCAAAGGGAGCAGTACTTC. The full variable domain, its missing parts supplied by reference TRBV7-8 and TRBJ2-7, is GAGVSQSPRYKVAKRGQDVALRCDPISGHVSLFWYQQALGQGPEFLTYFQNEAQLDKSGLPSDRFFAERPEGSVSTLKIQRTQQEDSAVYLCASGAGGPRLQREQYFGPGTRLTVT.

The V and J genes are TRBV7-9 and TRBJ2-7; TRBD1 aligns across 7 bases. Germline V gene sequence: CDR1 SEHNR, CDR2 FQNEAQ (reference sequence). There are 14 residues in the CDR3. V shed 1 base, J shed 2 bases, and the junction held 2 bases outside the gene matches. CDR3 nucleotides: TGTGCCAGCAGCTTAGGAACAGGGGCCTACGAGCAGTACTTC. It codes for CASSLGTGAYEQYF.

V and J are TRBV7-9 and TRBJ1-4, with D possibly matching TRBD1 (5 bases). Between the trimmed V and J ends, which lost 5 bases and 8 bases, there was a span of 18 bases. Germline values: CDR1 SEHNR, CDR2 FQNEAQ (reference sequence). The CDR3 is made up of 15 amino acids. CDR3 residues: CASSASGTFREKLFF. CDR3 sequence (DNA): TGTGCCAGCAGCGCCTCCGGGACCTTTCGGGAAAAACTGTTTTTT.

The CDR3 sequence: CASSQRLRGGLDEQFF. The CDR3 nucleotides are TGTGCCAGCAGCCAGCGGTTGCGGGGGGGTTTGGATGAGCAGTTCTTC. This rearrangement joins TRBV7-9 to TRBJ2-1; 9 bases are shared with TRBD2. The length of the CDR3 is 16 residues. Trimming at V came to 5 bases and at J to 8 bases, leaving 13 bases not matched to a gene. CDR1 is SEHNR, CDR2 FQNEAQ, per germline (reference sequence).

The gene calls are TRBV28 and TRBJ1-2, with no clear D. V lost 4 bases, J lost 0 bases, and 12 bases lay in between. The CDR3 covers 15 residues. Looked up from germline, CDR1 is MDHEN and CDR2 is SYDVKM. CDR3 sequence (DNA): TGTGCCAGCAGTTCTCCACGGAGGGCTAACTATGGCTACACCTTC. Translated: CASSSPRRANYGYTF.

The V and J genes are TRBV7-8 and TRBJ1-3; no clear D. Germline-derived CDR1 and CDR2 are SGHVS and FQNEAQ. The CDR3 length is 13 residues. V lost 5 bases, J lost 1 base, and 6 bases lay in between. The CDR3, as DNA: TGTGCCAGCAGCCTCCGATCTGGAAACACCATATATTTT. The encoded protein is CASSLRSGNTIYF.

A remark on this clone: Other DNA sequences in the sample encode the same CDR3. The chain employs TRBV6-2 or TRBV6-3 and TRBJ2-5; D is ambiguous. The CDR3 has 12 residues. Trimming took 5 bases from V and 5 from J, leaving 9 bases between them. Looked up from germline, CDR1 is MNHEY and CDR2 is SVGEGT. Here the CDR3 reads CASSPTRETQYF. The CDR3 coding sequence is TGTGCCAGCAGTCCCACGAGGGAGACCCAGTACTTC.

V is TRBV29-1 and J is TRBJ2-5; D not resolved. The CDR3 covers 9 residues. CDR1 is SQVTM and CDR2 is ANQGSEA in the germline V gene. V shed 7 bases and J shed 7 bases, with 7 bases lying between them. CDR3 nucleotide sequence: TGCAGCGCTGGGGTGACCCAGTACTTC. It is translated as CSAGVTQYF. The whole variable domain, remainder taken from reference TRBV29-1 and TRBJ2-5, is SAVISQKPSRDICQRGTSLTIQCQVDSQVTMMFWYRQQPGQSLTLIATANQGSEATYESGFVIDKFPISRPNLTFSTLTVSNMSPEDSSIYLCSAGVTQYFGPGTRLLVL.

The DNA of the CDR3 is TGTGCCAGCAGCTTAGTTACTGAGACCCAGTACTTC. Residues: CASSLVTETQYF. V gene TRBV11-3 combines with J gene TRBJ2-5, with no clear D. Trimming left V 1 base short and J 5 bases short, with 5 bases between. This CDR3 spans 12 amino acids. Germline CDR1 SGHNT, CDR2 YENEEA.

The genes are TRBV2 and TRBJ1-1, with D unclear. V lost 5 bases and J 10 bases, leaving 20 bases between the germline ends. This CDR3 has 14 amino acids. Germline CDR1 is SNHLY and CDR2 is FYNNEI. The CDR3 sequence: CASSLRSGMLRAFF. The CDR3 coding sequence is TGTGCCAGCAGTTTAAGAAGCGGGATGTTACGAGCTTTCTTT.

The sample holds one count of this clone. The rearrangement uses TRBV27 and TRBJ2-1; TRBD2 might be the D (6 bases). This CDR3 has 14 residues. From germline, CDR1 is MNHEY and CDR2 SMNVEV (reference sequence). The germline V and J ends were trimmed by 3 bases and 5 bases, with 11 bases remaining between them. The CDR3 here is CASSFLAVDNEQFF. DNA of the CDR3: TGTGCCAGCAGTTTTTTAGCGGTGGACAATGAGCAGTTCTTC.